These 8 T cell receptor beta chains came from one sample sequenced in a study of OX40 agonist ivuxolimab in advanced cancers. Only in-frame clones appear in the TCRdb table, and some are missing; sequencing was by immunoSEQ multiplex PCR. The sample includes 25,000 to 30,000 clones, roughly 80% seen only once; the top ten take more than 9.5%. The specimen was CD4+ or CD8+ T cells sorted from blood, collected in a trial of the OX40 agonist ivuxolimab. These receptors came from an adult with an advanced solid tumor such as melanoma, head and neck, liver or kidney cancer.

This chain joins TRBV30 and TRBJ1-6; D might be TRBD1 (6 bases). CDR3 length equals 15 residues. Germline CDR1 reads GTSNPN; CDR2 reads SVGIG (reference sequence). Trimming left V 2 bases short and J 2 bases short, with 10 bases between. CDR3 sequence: CAWSPRGTYNSPLHF. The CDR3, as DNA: TGTGCCTGGAGTCCGAGGGGGACCTATAATTCACCCCTCCACTTT.

The CDR3 here is CASRLPDRNTIYF. The CDR3 nucleotides are TGTGCCAGCAGGTTACCCGACAGAAACACCATATATTTT. The gene calls are TRBV6-5 and TRBJ1-3; D is unresolved. V was shortened by 6 bases and J by 5 bases, with 11 bases between the two germline ends. This CDR3 is built from 13 residues. Germline CDR1 MNHEY, CDR2 SVGAGI.

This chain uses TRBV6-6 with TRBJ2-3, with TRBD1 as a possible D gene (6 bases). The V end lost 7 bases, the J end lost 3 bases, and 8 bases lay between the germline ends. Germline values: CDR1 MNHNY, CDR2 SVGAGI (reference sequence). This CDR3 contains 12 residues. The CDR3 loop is CASTQGTDTQYF. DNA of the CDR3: TGTGCCAGCACCCAGGGGACAGATACGCAGTATTTT.

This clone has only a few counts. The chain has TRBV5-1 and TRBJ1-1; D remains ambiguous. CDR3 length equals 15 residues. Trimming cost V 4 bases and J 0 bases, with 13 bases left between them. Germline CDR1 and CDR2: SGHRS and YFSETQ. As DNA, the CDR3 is TGCGCCAGCAGCCTGGCCGGACGGATGAACACTGAAGCTTTCTTT. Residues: CASSLAGRMNTEAFF.

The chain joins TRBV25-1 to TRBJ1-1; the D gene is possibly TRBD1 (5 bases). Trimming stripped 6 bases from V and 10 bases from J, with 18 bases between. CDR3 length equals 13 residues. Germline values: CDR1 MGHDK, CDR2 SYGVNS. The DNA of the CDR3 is TGTGCCAGCAGCCTAGCACCCGGGGGGGGAGCTTTCTTT. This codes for CASSLAPGGGAFF.

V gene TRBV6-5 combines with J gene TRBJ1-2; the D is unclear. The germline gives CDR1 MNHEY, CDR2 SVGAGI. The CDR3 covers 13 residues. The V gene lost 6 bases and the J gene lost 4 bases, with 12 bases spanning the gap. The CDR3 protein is CASSPEGPYGYTF. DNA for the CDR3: TGTGCCAGCAGCCCCGAGGGCCCCTATGGCTACACCTTC.

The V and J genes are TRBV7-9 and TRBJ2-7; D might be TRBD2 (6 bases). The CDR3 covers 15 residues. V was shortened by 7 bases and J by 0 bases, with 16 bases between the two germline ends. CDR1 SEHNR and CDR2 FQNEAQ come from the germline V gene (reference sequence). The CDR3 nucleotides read TGTGCCAGCACCTCGCAGGGCGGGAACTCCTACGAGCAGTACTTC. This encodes CASTSQGGNSYEQYF.

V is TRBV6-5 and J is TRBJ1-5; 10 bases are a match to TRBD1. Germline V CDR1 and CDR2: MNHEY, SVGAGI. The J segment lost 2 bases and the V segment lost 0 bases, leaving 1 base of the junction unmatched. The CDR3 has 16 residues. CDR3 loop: CASSYSGTGGNQPQHF. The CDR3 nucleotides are TGTGCCAGCAGTTACTCGGGGACAGGGGGCAATCAGCCCCAGCATTTT.